Described below is a single T cell receptor (beta chain) sequence and its context. The antigen is undetermined. Second-dose intervals near 4 or 12 weeks were combined. This sample is part of a study of T cell responses to AZD1222 COVID-19 vaccine. Sequencing used immunoSEQ multiplex PCR; TCRdb keeps in-frame clones, though not all of them. Among 30,000 to 35,000 clones, 75% to 80% were seen once, and the ten largest hold around 4.5%. Germline CDR1 SEHNR, CDR2 FQNEAQ (reference sequence). The CDR3 has 16 amino acids. V was trimmed by 2 bases and J by 0 bases, leaving 12 bases between them. Study findings and constraints: Unmutated variant regions are reportedly the target of nearly half of TCRs that are spike-specific. Clonal diversity may have been underestimated in mostly white British donors.

The V and J genes are TRBV7-9 and TRBJ2-3; D might be TRBD2 (6 bases). The TCR originated in an adult who received the AZD1222 COVID-19 vaccine. The specimen comprised peripheral blood, sampled 28 days after the second AZD1222 dose. The chain's CDR3 is CASSLTFSGSTDTQYF. DNA for the CDR3: TGTGCCAGCAGCTTAACGTTTAGCGGTAGCACAGATACGCAGTATTTT.